Following are 6 T cell receptor beta chains from one sample sequenced in a study of blood T cell repertoires in COVID-19. The table came from immunoSEQ multiplex PCR; TCRdb's copy has only in-frame clones and leaves some out. The sample lists more than 65,000 clones; around nine tenths were seen once. The sequenced sample consisted of peripheral blood. The source is a woman over 75 with active or convalescent COVID-19.

The chain joins TRBV29-1 to TRBJ2-2; 12 positions match TRBD2. Trimming removed 6 bases from V and 6 bases from J; junction bases left unmatched: 17. This CDR3 has 18 residues. The germline gives CDR1 SQVTM, CDR2 ANQGSEA. CDR3 sequence (DNA): TGCAGCGTGCCCCAAACCCCAACTAGCGGGGGGAAGCCCGGGGAGCTGTTTTTT. It translates to CSVPQTPTSGGKPGELFF.

V gene TRBV3-1 (or the pseudogene TRBV3-2) combines with J gene TRBJ2-3; 9 bases fit TRBD2. Per germline, CDR1 LGHDT and CDR2 YNNKEL (reference sequence). The length of the CDR3 is 18 residues. V was clipped by 4 bases and J by 4 bases; unmatched bases: 15. The CDR3 loop is CASSPGNRGGASSDTQYF. The CDR3 coding sequence is TGTGCCAGCAGCCCTGGAAATCGCGGGGGGGCGTCATCAGATACGCAGTATTTT.

The chain is built from TRBV7-2 and TRBJ1-1; D is unresolved. With 1 base removed from V and 2 bases from J, the gap between germline ends came to 8 bases. Per the germline V gene, CDR1 is SGHTA and CDR2 is FQGNSA. The CDR3 loop spans 14 amino acids. The CDR3 spells CASSLVGRNTEAFF. The DNA of the CDR3 is TGTGCCAGCAGCTTAGTTGGCAGAAACACTGAAGCTTTCTTT.

The V gene is TRBV13, the J gene TRBJ1-1; possibly TRBD1 for D (5 bases). V dropped 1 base and J dropped 2 bases, with 14 bases sitting between them. The CDR3 has 16 residues. CDR1 and CDR2 (germline): PRHDT, FYEKMQ (reference sequence). The CDR3 is CASSLAAGRLNTEAFF. As DNA, the CDR3 is TGTGCCAGCAGCTTAGCGGCAGGGAGGCTCAACACTGAAGCTTTCTTT.

The chain employs TRBV16 and TRBJ2-1; 10 bases fit TRBD2. This CDR3 spans 16 amino acids. The V gene end was trimmed by 2 bases and the J gene end by 5 bases; junction bases not matched to a gene: 6. Germline V gene sequence: CDR1 KGHSY, CDR2 FQNENV. In DNA, the CDR3 is TGTGCCAGCAGCCAACTTTCCGGGACTAGCGACAATGAGCAGTTCTTC. As protein: CASSQLSGTSDNEQFF. The full variable domain, its missing parts supplied by reference TRBV16 and TRBJ2-1, is GEEVAQTPKHLVRGEGQKAKLYCAPIKGHSYVFWYQQVLKNEFKFLISFQNENVFDETGMPKERFSAKCLPNSPCSLEIQATKLEDSAVYFCASSQLSGTSDNEQFFGPGTRLTVL.

The V call is TRBV18, the J call TRBJ2-1; TRBD1 aligns across 9 bases. From germline, CDR1 is KGHSH and CDR2 LQKENI. CDR3 length: 16 residues. Losses at the gene ends were 4 bases for V and 0 bases for J; bases not matched to a gene: 4. The CDR3 sequence is CASSRRDRASYNEQFF. CDR3 nucleotides: TGTGCCAGCTCACGACGGGACAGGGCCTCCTACAATGAGCAGTTCTTC.